One and the same sample provided the 13 T cell receptor beta chains below, sequenced in a study of cytomegalovirus exposure and HLA in healthy donors. This PCR relied on a set of 60 Vbeta primers and 13 Jbeta primers. Profiling relied on immunoSEQ multiplex PCR, and the TCRdb table lists in-frame clones only, not all of them. The sample holds approximately 210,000 clones; about 81% are singletons and the top ten take roughly 6%. The material sequenced was PBMCs. Receptor source: a man aged 35 to 55 in good health and CMV-seropositive.

The rearrangement links TRBV18 to TRBJ2-5; 10 positions agree with TRBD2. The J segment lost 2 bases and the V segment lost 4 bases, leaving 4 bases of the junction unmatched. The germline V gene encodes CDR1 KGHSH and CDR2 LQKENI. There are 15 residues in the CDR3. CDR3 in DNA: TGTGCCAGCTCACTACTAGCGGGGTCACAAGAGACCCAGTACTTC. It translates to CASSLLAGSQETQYF.

This clone was recorded many times. J is TRBJ2-1 and V is TRBV7-3; 9 nucleotides agree with TRBD2. CDR3 length equals 14 residues. J was trimmed by 5 bases and V by 5 bases; bases with no gene match: 4. Germline values: CDR1 SGHTA, CDR2 FQGTGA. The CDR3 sequence: CASSPLAGNNEQFF. CDR3 sequence (DNA): TGTGCCAGCAGCCCACTAGCGGGCAACAATGAGCAGTTCTTC.

CDR3 nucleotide sequence: TGTGCCAGCAGCGTAGACAGCGGGACGGGGGCCCAGTACTTC. Protein: CASSVDSGTGAQYF. This chain links TRBV9 with TRBJ2-5; the match to TRBD2 covers 7 bases. CDR3 length equals 14 residues. The germline V gene has CDR1 SGDLS and CDR2 YYNGEE. The junction had 8 bases not matched to a gene; V was cut back by 0 bases and J by 9 bases.

The J gene is TRBJ2-7, the V gene TRBV27; TRBD1 aligns across 7 bases. V was pared by 5 bases and J by 3 bases, with 7 bases of the junction left unmatched. Looked up from germline, CDR1 is MNHEY and CDR2 is SMNVEV (reference sequence). The CDR3 contains 14 residues. CDR3 nucleotide sequence: TGTGCCAGCAGTGGCCGGGACAGTCACTACGAGCAGTACTTC. Amino acids: CASSGRDSHYEQYF.

The rearrangement links TRBV5-1 to TRBJ2-2; unclear D gene. CDR3 length equals 13 residues. V lost 3 bases, J lost 8 bases, and 11 bases lay in between. Per germline, CDR1 SGHRS and CDR2 YFSETQ. In DNA, the CDR3 is TGCGCCAGCAGCTACCGGCCGGGTGGGGAGCTGTTTTTT. It codes for CASSYRPGGELFF.

This clone showed up just once. The chain carries TRBV4-1 and TRBJ2-7; 7 nucleotides line up with TRBD1. The CDR3 has 16 residues. The germline gives CDR1 MGHRA, CDR2 YSYEKL. V was pared by 1 base and J by 3 bases, with 9 bases of the junction left unmatched. CDR3 sequence (DNA): TGCGCCAGCAGCCAAGGACAGGGAGTTCCTAACTACGAGCAGTACTTC. Translated: CASSQGQGVPNYEQYF.

CDR3 sequence reads: CASTSGGQGGSGEQYV. The CDR3 region has the DNA TGTGCCAGCACCTCCGGAGGGCAGGGGGGAAGTGGCGAGCAGTACGTC. This chain uses TRBV28 with TRBJ2-7, with a weak D call TRBD1 (7 bases). The CDR3 is made up of 16 amino acids. Per the germline V gene, CDR1 is MDHEN and CDR2 is SYDVKM. The ends were cut back, 7 bases at V and 6 bases at J, with 25 bases in the middle.

The count of this clone is one. The chain uses TRBV5-8 and TRBJ2-2; D possibly corresponds to TRBD1 (7 bases). Germline loops: CDR1 SGHTS, CDR2 YDEGEE. Trimming left V 5 bases short and J 5 bases short, with 13 bases between. The length of the CDR3 is 14 residues. The CDR3 sequence: CASRRDSQTGELFF. CDR3 nucleotides: TGTGCCAGCAGGCGGGACAGTCAAACCGGGGAGCTGTTTTTT.

The chain couples TRBV7-3 to TRBJ2-7, with 15 nucleotides matching TRBD2. Germline-derived CDR1 and CDR2 are SGHTA and FQGTGA. With V trimmed by 5 bases and J by 6 bases, 2 bases remained unmatched. CDR3 length: 14 residues. The CDR3, as DNA: TGTGCCAGCAGCCAGGGACTAGCGGGAGGCGAGCAGTACTTC. Translating gives CASSQGLAGGEQYF.

J is TRBJ1-2 and V is TRBV19; D might be TRBD1 (6 bases). The CDR3 covers 12 residues. V lost 4 bases and J lost 8, with 11 bases in between. Germline loops: CDR1 LNHDA, CDR2 SQIVND (reference sequence). CDR3 residues: CASSSGGYGYTF. CDR3 nucleotide sequence: TGTGCCAGTAGTAGCGGGGGCTACGGCTACACCTTC.

The chain uses TRBV18 and TRBJ1-5; perhaps TRBD1 as D (5 bases). The CDR3 runs 14 residues. V lost 4 bases and J 9 bases, leaving 16 bases between the germline ends. CDR1 KGHSH and CDR2 LQKENI come from the germline V gene. The CDR3 DNA sequence: TGTGCCAGCTCACGGGGGGGTGGAGGTGTGCCCCAGCATTTT. Translated: CASSRGGGGVPQHF.

V and J are TRBV5-5 and TRBJ2-5, with D tentatively TRBD2 (5 bases). The V gene lost 4 bases and the J gene lost 5 bases, with 9 bases spanning the gap. The CDR3 is made up of 12 amino acids. Germline V gene lookup returns CDR1 SGHKS and CDR2 YYEKEE (reference sequence). The CDR3 protein is CASSTSRETQYF. CDR3 nucleotides: TGTGCCAGCAGCACTAGTAGGGAGACCCAGTACTTC.

The sample holds a few counts of this clone. The rearrangement uses TRBV4-1 and TRBJ2-5; 7 bases line up with TRBD2. The CDR3 has 14 amino acids. With 1 base clipped from V and 5 bases from J, the junction kept 4 bases outside the gene matches. Germline CDR1 is MGHRA and CDR2 is YSYEKL. The CDR3 bases are TGCGCCAGCAGCCAAGCTGCGGGAGTGGAGACCCAGTACTTC. It yields the protein CASSQAAGVETQYF.